This TCR beta chain was captured in a study of control samples from healthy donors and cancer patients. Per the germline V gene, CDR1 is SNHLY and CDR2 is FYNNEI. The V and J ends lost 2 bases and 0 bases respectively, with 14 bases between them. This CDR3 comprises 16 residues. Produced via immunoSEQ multiplex PCR; TCRdb's table is partial and in-frame only. The repertoire holds 130,000 to 150,000 clones, with roughly 93% as singletons. The chain has TRBV2 and TRBJ2-7, with D uncertain. The receptor was isolated from a young man in good health. The source material was blood. The CDR3 region is CASSEIDPSNSYEQYF. In DNA form, the CDR3 reads TGTGCCAGCAGTGAAATCGACCCAAGCAACTCCTACGAGCAGTACTTC. The whole variable domain, filled in from reference TRBV2 and TRBJ2-7, reads EPEVTQTPSHQVTQMGQEVILRCVPISNHLYFYWYRQILGQKVEFLVSFYNNEISEKSEIFDDQFSVERPDGSNFTLKIRSTKLEDSAMYFCASSEIDPSNSYEQYFGPGTRLTVT.